These 2 T cell receptor beta chains were sequenced from one sample in a study of CD8 T cells in ankylosing spondylitis. A single record per CDR3 protein comes from TCRdb applying MiXCR to the 5' RACE reads. The sample shows roughly 250,000 distinct CDR3 sequences, 8.6% of them seen only once. Sequencing used blood, either unsorted or a sorted T cell fraction (not recorded which). The receptors stem from a male donor with ankylosing spondylitis or in good health (not recorded which).

Ten or more counts support this clonotype. J is TRBJ2-7 and V is TRBV6-1; no definite D call. Per germline, CDR1 MNHNS and CDR2 SASEGT. The CDR3 is 15 residues long. V lost 0 bases and J lost 3, with 12 bases in between. CDR3 sequence reads: CASSEAGRSNYEQYF. The CDR3 DNA reads TGTGCCAGCAGTGAAGCAGGCCGAAGTAACTACGAGCAGTACTTC.

This clonotype was picked up many times. The chain joins TRBV6-2 or TRBV6-3 to TRBJ2-1; D not resolved. Trimming took off 4 bases at V and 4 bases at J, with 14 bases between the two ends. The CDR3 has 15 amino acids. Germline V gene sequence: CDR1 MNHEY, CDR2 SVGEGT. CDR3 DNA sequence: TGTGCCAGCAGTTTATTCGCAGTAAGGTACAATGAGCAGTTCTTC. Encoded protein: CASSLFAVRYNEQFF.